A selection of T cell receptor beta chains follows, all from one sample in a study of graft-versus-host responses after intestinal transplantation. For these TCRs, the target antigens are not known. Sequencing used immunoSEQ multiplex PCR; TCRdb keeps in-frame clones, though not all of them. The sample lists about 78,000 clones, roughly 91% occurring once. The source was unstimulated CD8+ T cells sorted from spleen or lymph node cells, collected before transplant. The receptor source for this set is a human donor who was the organ donor for an intestinal transplant. Each CDR3 is given with its conserved first and last residue. The D gene is left open where the match is weak. Only part of the rows carry a size: once, few, many, or a class if the clone is expanded.

d_call	v_call	j_call	clone_size	cdr3_nt	cdr3_aa
-	TRBV19	TRBJ1-1	-	TGTGCCAGTAGCCAATGGAACACTGAAGCTTTCTTT	CASSQWNTEAFF
-	TRBV27	TRBJ1-3	-	TGTGCCAGCAGTATCGCTCCCTGGGGCTCTGGAAACACCATATATTTT	CASSIAPWGSGNTIYF
-	TRBV30	TRBJ2-3	once	TGTGCCTGGAGTGTAAGTGGGGGGGCCGCAGATACGCAGTATTTT	CAWSVSGGAADTQYF
TRBD2	TRBV28	TRBJ2-2	-	TGTGCCAGCAGTCGGACAGGACTAGCGGGAAACCCGATAACGAACACCGGGGAGCTGTTTTTT	CASSRTGLAGNPITNTGELFF
-	TRBV4-1	TRBJ1-5	-	TGCGCCAGCAGCCAAGTGGCGGACAATCAGCCCCAGCATTTT	CASSQVADNQPQHF
-	TRBV30	TRBJ1-1	-	TGTGCCTGGAGTAAGGGCCTTGGGTCTGAAGCTTTCTTT	CAWSKGLGSEAFF
-	TRBV6-4	TRBJ2-6	-	TGTGCCAGCAGTCAGACAGCCTCTGGGGCCAACGTCCTGACTTTC	CASSQTASGANVLTF
-	TRBV30	TRBJ1-1	-	TGTGCCTGGGACGTTGCTAGGGGTAACACTGAAGCTTTCTTT	CAWDVARGNTEAFF
TRBD1	TRBV28	TRBJ2-5	-	TGTGCCAGCAGTGACACAGGGGGCGGAGAGACCCAGTACTTC	CASSDTGGGETQYF
TRBD1	TRBV28	TRBJ2-7	-	TGTGCCAGCAGTTTTGTCGGACAGGGCGACGAGCAGTACTTC	CASSFVGQGDEQYF
-	TRBV4-1	TRBJ2-2	-	TGCGCCAGCAGCCGGACCCGGGGTCCTAACACCGGGGAGCTGTTTTTT	CASSRTRGPNTGELFF
-	TRBV21-1	TRBJ2-7	-	TGTGCCAGCAGCAAAGGGTACGACTCCTACGAGCAGTACTTC	CASSKGYDSYEQYF
-	TRBV7-8	TRBJ2-5	-	TGTGCCAGCAGCTTAGGCCAAGAGACCCAGTACTTC	CASSLGQETQYF
-	TRBV7-9	TRBJ1-2	-	TGTGCCAGCAGCCAATCTATAGGGTCTAACTATGGCTACACCTTC	CASSQSIGSNYGYTF
TRBD2	TRBV27	TRBJ2-1	-	TGTGCCAGCAGTGGAGGACTAGGCGGTGAGCAGTTCTTC	CASSGGLGGEQFF
-	TRBV5-6	TRBJ2-7	-	TGTGCCAGCAGCTTCGGGGTCGCGGGTTACGAGCAGTACTTC	CASSFGVAGYEQYF
-	TRBV28	TRBJ2-5	-	TGTGCCAGCAGTTCCGCGAGGACTTTGTACCAAGAGACCCAGTACTTC	CASSSARTLYQETQYF
-	TRBV6-1	TRBJ1-2	-	TGTGCCAGCAGTGAAGAGCCAGCCTATGGCTACACCTTC	CASSEEPAYGYTF
TRBD1	TRBV9	TRBJ2-4	-	TGTGCCAGCAGCGGTGGGACAGGGGGCGCGGACATTCAGTACTTC	CASSGGTGGADIQYF
-	TRBV19	TRBJ2-2	-	TGTGCCAGTAGTATAACAGCTGGTGGCGGGGAGCTGTTTTTT	CASSITAGGGELFF
TRBD1	TRBV7-8	TRBJ2-7	-	TGTGCCAGCAGCTACAGGACAGGGTCTTACGAGCAGTACTTC	CASSYRTGSYEQYF
-	TRBV5-4	TRBJ1-2	-	TGTGCCAGCAGCCATATTACAGGGTATGGTGAGCATGGCTACACCTTC	CASSHITGYGEHGYTF
-	TRBV2	TRBJ2-7	-	TGTGCCAGCAAAGGGGTCGAGCAGTACTTC	CASKGVEQYF
-	TRBV9	TRBJ1-6	-	TGTGCCAGCAGCGGCCCAGGGATAGTAGAGCCCCTCCACTTT	CASSGPGIVEPLHF
-	TRBV11-2	TRBJ1-3	-	TGTGCCAGCAGCATGGACGGGATCTCTGGAAACACCATATATTTT	CASSMDGISGNTIYF
TRBD1	TRBV5-1	TRBJ1-6	-	TGCGCCTCGCAGGGGGACAGAAGGTTACCCCTCCACTTT	CASQGDRRLPLHF
-	TRBV2	TRBJ2-7	once	TGTGCCAGCACTGAGGTCGCAGTCAGGTCCTACGAGCAGTACTTC	CASTEVAVRSYEQYF
TRBD2	TRBV7-2	TRBJ2-1	once	TGTGCCAGCAGTTCGACCCGGACTAGCGGGGTATACAATGAGCAGTTCTTC	CASSSTRTSGVYNEQFF
TRBD2	TRBV25-1	TRBJ2-3	once	TGTGCCAGCAGTGAATATTTCCCGACTAGCGGAGAAGCAGATACGCAGTATTTT	CASSEYFPTSGEADTQYF
TRBD1	TRBV19	TRBJ1-1	-	TGTGCCAGTAGTATCGGAACAGGGGGGAACACTGAAGCTTTCTTT	CASSIGTGGNTEAFF
-	TRBV27	TRBJ1-1	-	TGTGCCAGCAGTTTAATGGGGGGGAGGTTAGCTTTCTTT	CASSLMGGRLAFF
-	TRBV19	TRBJ1-1	-	TGTGCCAGTAGTATACAAATGAGGGGGGCGCACACTGAAGCTTTCTTT	CASSIQMRGAHTEAFF
-	TRBV19	TRBJ1-1	once	TGTGCCAGTAGTATATTTACGCCCCTGAACACTGAAGCTTTCTTT	CASSIFTPLNTEAFF
-	TRBV10-3	TRBJ1-2	-	TGTGCCATCAGTGAGTCGAAGATGGGCCCCTATGGCTACACCTTC	CAISESKMGPYGYTF